The next 23 T cell receptor beta chains were all read from a single sample in a study of PD-1 blockade in mismatch repair-deficient tumors. The method was immunoSEQ multiplex PCR; TCRdb's version includes in-frame clones alone and lacks a portion of them. Among more than 30,000 clones listed, roughly 85% were seen once. The sequences come from peripheral blood, collected approximately 80 weeks after starting pembrolizumab. The source of these receptors is an adult with mismatch repair-deficient cancer.

The V call is TRBV5-1, the J call TRBJ2-2, with D possibly matching TRBD1 (5 bases). CDR1 is SGHRS, CDR2 YFSETQ, per germline. The ends were cut back, 4 bases at V and 1 base at J, with 8 bases in the middle. This CDR3 comprises 14 residues. The CDR3 DNA reads TGCGCCAGCAGCGGTACAGGGAACACCGGGGAGCTGTTTTTT. Translated, it gives CASSGTGNTGELFF. Full variable domain (missing parts from reference TRBV5-1 and TRBJ2-2): KAGVTQTPRYLIKTRGQQVTLSCSPISGHRSVSWYQQTPGQGLQFLFEYFSETQRNKGNFPGRFSGRQFSNSRSEMNVSTLELGDSALYLCASSGTGNTGELFFGEGSRLTVL.

The rearrangement uses TRBV5-1 and TRBJ2-2; the D is unclear. This CDR3 is built from 16 residues. V gave up 4 bases and J gave up 2 bases, with 15 bases separating them. Looked up from germline, CDR1 is SGHRS and CDR2 is YFSETQ. The CDR3 DNA is TGCGCCAGCAGCCCTCAAGGCCCTCTTAACACCGGGGAGCTGTTTTTT. Translated: CASSPQGPLNTGELFF.

The V and J genes are TRBV5-5 and TRBJ2-1; maybe TRBD2 (6 bases). This CDR3 has 15 residues. Germline V gene data show CDR1 as SGHKS and CDR2 as YYEKEE (reference sequence). Trimming took off 1 base at V and 6 bases at J, with 14 bases between the two ends. In DNA, the CDR3 is TGTGCCAGCAGCTTGACTAGCCCCAATATCAATGAGCAGTTCTTC. Residues: CASSLTSPNINEQFF.

The V gene is TRBV30, the J gene TRBJ2-1; TRBD1 matches 12 bases. V lost 3 bases to trimming and J lost 7 bases; unmatched junction nucleotides: 7. The CDR3 is 15 amino acids. From germline, CDR1 is GTSNPN and CDR2 SVGIG (reference sequence). CDR3 DNA sequence: TGTGCCTGGAGCTCCGGGACAGGGGGCTTGAATGAGCAGTTCTTC. Protein product: CAWSSGTGGLNEQFF. Drawing the rest from reference TRBV30 and TRBJ2-1, the complete variable domain is SQTIHQWPATLVQPVGSPLSLECTVEGTSNPNLYWYRQAAGRGLQLLFYSVGIGQISSEVPQNLSASRPQDRQFILSSKKLLLSDSGFYLCAWSSGTGGLNEQFFGPGTRLTVL.

This CDR3 reads CASSLLGAYQKNTEAFF. The CDR3 coding sequence is TGTGCCAGCAGCTTATTAGGGGCCTATCAGAAGAACACTGAAGCTTTCTTT. V gene TRBV11-1 combines with J gene TRBJ1-1, with D possibly TRBD1 on 5 matching bases. Germline CDR1 and CDR2: SGHAT and FQDESV (reference sequence). The CDR3 is 17 amino acids. Trimming stripped 2 bases from V and 1 base from J, with 17 bases between.

This clone was seen a single time. The chain combines TRBV5-1 with TRBJ2-5; the match to TRBD1 covers 12 bases. After removal of 4 bases from V and 7 bases from J, the junction contained 8 bases not matched to a gene. The CDR3 is 15 amino acids. Germline V CDR1 and CDR2: SGHRS, YFSETQ. In nucleotides, the CDR3 is TGCGCCAGCAGCGCGGGGACAGGGGGCGCAGGGACCCAGTACTTC. Translating gives CASSAGTGGAGTQYF.

This chain connects TRBV7-9 to TRBJ2-7; 7 positions match TRBD2. This CDR3 spans 14 amino acids. After removal of 1 base from V and 8 bases from J, the junction contained 8 bases not matched to a gene. CDR1 is SEHNR, CDR2 FQNEAQ, per germline (reference sequence). Written as DNA, the CDR3 is TGTGCCAGCAGCTTAGAGTTGGCGGGAGAAAAGCAGTACTTC. Translation: CASSLELAGEKQYF.

The chain is built from TRBV12-5 and TRBJ2-1; 10 bases match TRBD1. Germline assignment: CDR1 LGHNT and CDR2 FRNRAP. The CDR3 is made up of 16 amino acids. Trimming at V came to 4 bases and at J to 6 bases, leaving 9 bases not matched to a gene. The CDR3 nucleotides read TGTGCTAGTGGTTCCGGGGACAGGGGTGTTAGCAATGAGCAGTTCTTC. Translating it yields CASGSGDRGVSNEQFF.

This clone was counted between two and nine times. The chain recombines TRBV10-3 with TRBJ2-3; no clear D gene. V gave up 2 bases and J gave up 6 bases, with 9 bases separating them. Germline V gene lookup returns CDR1 ENHRY and CDR2 SYGVKD. CDR3 length equals 13 residues. CDR3 coding DNA: TGTGCCATCAGTGAGAGATCCGCGGATACGCAGTATTTT. Translation: CAISERSADTQYF.

The genes are TRBV27 and TRBJ1-4; D is undetermined. Between the trimmed V and J ends, which lost 8 bases and 2 bases, there was a span of 9 bases. Germline V CDR1 and CDR2: MNHEY, SMNVEV (reference sequence). The CDR3 loop spans 13 amino acids. In nucleotides, the CDR3 is TGTGCCAGCGGGAAACTCACTAATGAAAAACTGTTTTTT. Protein sequence: CASGKLTNEKLFF.

This chain connects TRBV5-6 to TRBJ1-2; D is unclear. The CDR3 runs to 13 residues. With 4 bases removed from V and 6 bases from J, the gap between germline ends came to 13 bases. Germline CDR1 reads SGHDT; CDR2 reads YYEEEE. The CDR3 spells CASSLVGSDGYTF. CDR3 nucleotide sequence: TGTGCCAGCAGCCTCGTCGGGTCCGATGGCTACACCTTC.

The gene calls are TRBV18 and TRBJ2-5, with D perhaps being TRBD1 or TRBD2 (5 bases each). The CDR3 contains 12 residues. The V gene's germline CDR1 is KGHSH and CDR2 LQKENI. With 5 bases removed from V and 4 bases from J, the gap between germline ends came to 8 bases. Here the CDR3 DNA reads TGTGCCAGCTCAGCAGGGACAGAGACCCAGTACTTC. Amino acid sequence: CASSAGTETQYF.

The chain joins TRBV10-1 to TRBJ2-7, with D perhaps assigned TRBD1 or TRBD2 (6 bases each). Trimming removed 0 bases from V and 3 bases from J, with 9 bases in between. CDR1 and CDR2 from the germline V gene are WNHNN and SYGVQD (reference sequence). The CDR3 spans 14 residues. The CDR3 sequence: CASSESGGIYEQYF. DNA of the CDR3: TGCGCCAGCAGTGAGTCAGGGGGGATCTACGAGCAGTACTTC.

The genes are TRBV11-2 and TRBJ1-5; D is uncertain. Trimming cost V 6 bases and J 0 bases, with 3 bases left between them. The CDR3 covers 12 residues. CDR1 and CDR2 from the germline V gene are SGHAT and FQNNGV. For the CDR3, the DNA is TGTGCCAGCAGTGATAGCAATCAGCCCCAGCATTTT. Translating it yields CASSDSNQPQHF.

The chain is built from TRBV18 and TRBJ2-7, with unresolved D. Germline assignment: CDR1 KGHSH and CDR2 LQKENI. The CDR3 covers 13 residues. Between the trimmed V and J ends, which lost 3 bases and 12 bases, there was a span of 18 bases. The CDR3 DNA sequence: TGTGCCAGCTCACCTGGAGTTGGTTTTCCTGGGTACTTC. This encodes CASSPGVGFPGYF.

This CDR3 is CASRPGHLTYNEQFF. DNA for the CDR3: TGTGCCAGCAGACCGGGACACCTAACATACAATGAGCAGTTCTTC. The genes are TRBV5-6 and TRBJ2-1, with TRBD1 as a possible D gene (6 bases). V was pared by 5 bases and J by 4 bases, with 16 bases between. Per the germline V gene, CDR1 is SGHDT and CDR2 is YYEEEE. The CDR3 has 15 amino acids.

The rearrangement joins TRBV9 to TRBJ2-2; TRBD2 is a possible D gene (5 bases). Per the germline V gene, CDR1 is SGDLS and CDR2 is YYNGEE. Deletions cut 0 bases from V and 7 bases from J, with 10 bases between. This CDR3 is built from 14 residues. The CDR3 is CASSVEVGGGELFF. CDR3 nucleotides: TGTGCCAGCAGCGTAGAAGTCGGAGGCGGGGAGCTGTTTTTT.

The genes are TRBV6-6 and TRBJ1-5; D is perhaps TRBD1 (5 bases). Germline-derived CDR1 and CDR2 are MNHNY and SVGAGI (reference sequence). Deletions cut 4 bases from V and 3 bases from J, with 10 bases between. The length of the CDR3 is 14 residues. The CDR3 nucleotides are TGTGCCAGCAGTTCTACAGGTTTCAATCAGCCCCAGCATTTT. This gives the protein CASSSTGFNQPQHF.

The DNA for the CDR3 is TGTGCCAGCAGTGAAAGTAGCGGGGGGTTCTACAATGAGCAGTTCTTC. It is translated as CASSESSGGFYNEQFF. The chain is built from TRBV2 and TRBJ2-1; 10 positions agree with TRBD2. CDR1 and CDR2 from the germline V gene are SNHLY and FYNNEI. V lost 2 bases to trimming and J lost 3 bases; unmatched junction nucleotides: 4. CDR3 size: 16 residues. The variable domain in full, completed from reference TRBV2 and TRBJ2-1, reads EPEVTQTPSHQVTQMGQEVILRCVPISNHLYFYWYRQILGQKVEFLVSFYNNEISEKSEIFDDQFSVERPDGSNFTLKIRSTKLEDSAMYFCASSESSGGFYNEQFFGPGTRLTVL.

CDR3 DNA sequence: TGTGCCAGCAGTTTTGCGGTTACCATCTCCTCGGGGCAGTTCTTC. Translation gives CASSFAVTISSGQFF. The chain carries TRBV2 and TRBJ2-1; D is unresolved. The CDR3 runs to 15 residues. V was cut by 5 bases and J by 12 bases, with 23 bases left in between. Germline assignment: CDR1 SNHLY and CDR2 FYNNEI.

The V and J genes are TRBV19 and TRBJ1-5; TRBD1 matches at 9 bases. J lost 5 bases, V lost 5 bases, and 1 base had no gene match. This CDR3 spans 13 amino acids. Germline V gene sequence: CDR1 LNHDA, CDR2 SQIVND (reference sequence). DNA of the CDR3: TGTGCCAGTAGTGACAGGGGGGATCAGCCCCAGCATTTT. It yields the protein CASSDRGDQPQHF.

The chain combines TRBV5-1 with TRBJ2-6; TRBD1 matches at 7 bases. V was pared by 4 bases and J by 3 bases, with 4 bases of the junction left unmatched. The CDR3 contains 15 residues. In germline, CDR1 is SGHRS, CDR2 YFSETQ. CDR3 in DNA: TGCGCCAGCAGCGGCAACAGGGGTGGGGCCAACGTCCTGACTTTC. Translated: CASSGNRGGANVLTF.

The chain carries TRBV4-3 and TRBJ2-3, with TRBD2 matching 7 bases. The CDR3 extends over 15 amino acids. Trimming removed 3 bases from V and 4 bases from J; junction bases left unmatched: 7. Germline CDR1 and CDR2: LGHNA and YSLEER. CDR3 nucleotides: TGCGCCAGCAGCCAGGGCCTACGGGGGGCAGATACGCAGTATTTT. Translated: CASSQGLRGADTQYF.